This T cell receptor beta chain was retrieved from a study of T cell repertoires in aging, cancer and after chemotherapy (dated 2019 in TCRdb). For the study in its entirety: The donors fell into six age groups ranging from 30 or younger to 70 or older, and each group had at least three individuals. In the solid tumor group, paired pre- and post-chemotherapy samples were obtained from brain tumor (glioblastoma) patients receiving temozolomide-based therapy. The full dataset contained 9.1 million or so TCR reads. The cohort comprised 200 to 250 cancer patients, 90 to 94 with hematological and approximately 120 with solid cancers, plus 95 healthy donors as a reference group. Peripheral blood TCR beta repertoires from healthy donors and cancer patients were profiled to examine immunoaging and T cell reconstitution after chemotherapy. The research as a whole found: Compared with age-matched healthy donors, untreated patients with either hematological or solid cancers had significantly lower TCR diversity in the blood along with higher clonality. According to the authors, the repertoire data do not allow conclusions to be drawn about immunological memory after chemotherapy. In healthy donors, the drop in TCR diversity with age came mainly from a loss of richness, whereas in cancer patients a loss of evenness also played a part. Median generation probability increased over the chemotherapy interval in both cancer cohorts, suggesting repertoire reconstitution through rebound thymic output.

TCR beta rearrangements were amplified from genomic DNA extracted from peripheral blood rather than from sorted cells or RNA. Inclusive of the bounding cysteine and phenylalanine, the CDR3 is 15 residues long. Left in the record is the CDR3 DNA by itself, 45 bases read in frame from the first base. V loses 4 bases, J loses 4 bases, and the germline ends lie 16 bases apart. CDR1 SGHRS and CDR2 YFSETQ are derived from the germline V gene. Rearranged TRB sequences spanning V, D and J segments were amplified in a multiplex touch-down PCR with a mixed TRB-A/B primer pool. Illumina adapters and sample indices were attached to the amplicons in two consecutive PCR reactions using Phusion HS II polymerase. The amplicons were purified from gel with the NucleoSpin Gel and PCR Clean-up kit and then assessed with Qubit and an Agilent 2100 Bioanalyzer. Libraries were sequenced on an Illumina MiSeq using 600-cycle, single-indexed, paired-end runs. The published analysis was carried out like this. Processing of the TRB sequences was carried out with MiXCR versions 2.12 and 3.0.5. Each unique CDR3 nucleotide sequence counted as one clone, and only productive sequences with at least two reads were retained. The repertoire metrics were Shannon diversity, evenness, clonality (calculated as one minus evenness), and diversity profiles parameterized by alpha from 0 to 5. The IGoR algorithm was used to calculate generation probabilities of clones in the paired pre- and post-chemotherapy samples. The public reads were run again by TCRdb, first through fastp at Q25 and then through MiXCR, and only productive beta chains were kept. Each entry is one CDR3 protein sequence, shown with its most common DNA and genes. These V and J calls derive from TCRdb rather than the authors' analysis. The sample data list about 940 distinct CDR3 sequences, and around 30% of these were observed just once. Nearly 15% of the sample is in the top ten clones.

A note on this clonotype: The specificity of this receptor is unknown. No much larger clone is present one base from it, and per-base qualities are unavailable.

Sequencing input: blood. This sequence originates from a human donor with a solid tumor. Recombination linked TRBV5-1 to TRBJ2-3, with a tentative D gene TRBD1 over 6 matching bases. For the CDR3, the sequence is CASSNAQGNADTQYF. The sequenced DNA is TGCGCCAGCAGCAATGCGCAGGGGAATGCAGATACGCAGTATTTT.